This is a list of T cell receptor beta chains from one sample in a study of CD8+CD57+ T cells in acquired aplastic anemia. Via MiXCR, TCRdb re-called the reads, giving one row per CDR3 protein. Of under 500,000 distinct CDR3 sequences listed, 25% to 40% are singletons. The sample consisted of sorted CD4+, CD8+, or CD8+CD57+ T cells (not recorded which) from PBMCs. These receptors were collected from a human donor with aplastic anemia. Each CDR3 is given with its conserved first and last residue. D genes are given only for firm matches. Rows give clone size only sometimes, using once, few, many, or a class for an expanded clone.

many | TRBJ2-7 | TRBV9 | TRBD1 | CASSVTSDRGNEQYF | TGTGCCAGCAGCGTAACATCGGACAGGGGAAACGAGCAGTACTTC
many | TRBJ2-5 | TRBV7-6 | NA | CASSSRLVETQYF | TGTGCCAGCAGCTCAAGACTAGTTGAGACCCAGTACTTC
NA | TRBJ2-7 | TRBV19 | TRBD1 | CASSIEIRRGQGRAYEQYF | TGTGCCAGTAGTATAGAAATAAGGAGGGGACAGGGGCGAGCGTACGAGCAGTACTTC
many | TRBJ2-5 | TRBV19 | TRBD2 | CASSPGLAGEETQYF | TGTGCCAGTAGCCCTGGACTAGCGGGAGAAGAGACCCAGTACTTC
NA | TRBJ2-7 | TRBV20-1 | TRBD2 | CSARSLTSGSSYEQYF | TGCAGTGCTAGATCCCTGACTAGCGGGAGCTCCTACGAGCAGTACTTC
NA | TRBJ2-1 | TRBV9 | NA | CASSVGGRPYNEQFF | TGTGCCAGCAGCGTAGGGGGACGCCCCTACAATGAGCAGTTCTTC
few | TRBJ2-2 | TRBV19 | TRBD1 | CASISGTGVTGELFF | TGTGCCAGTATTTCAGGGACAGGGGTTACCGGGGAGCTGTTTTTT
many | TRBJ1-1 | TRBV29-1 | NA | CSVSPRGGDTEAFF | TGCAGCGTTTCCCCCCGGGGGGGGGACACTGAAGCTTTCTTT
many | TRBJ1-2 | TRBV12-3/TRBV12-4 | NA | CASSLEGLMGYTF | TGTGCCAGCAGTTTGGAGGGTCTGATGGGCTACACCTTC
NA | TRBJ1-2 | TRBV24-1 | NA | CATSDTQGRGYTF | TGTGCCACCAGTGATACCCAGGGCCGGGGCTACACCTTC
once | TRBJ2-7 | TRBV7-4 | NA | CASSSWGEYEQYF | TGTGCCAGCAGCTCCTGGGGTGAATACGAGCAGTACTTC
NA | TRBJ2-5 | TRBV9 | TRBD2 | CASSVGLAGIQETQYF | TGTGCCAGCAGCGTCGGACTAGCGGGGATTCAAGAGACCCAGTACTTC
many | TRBJ2-1 | TRBV2 | TRBD1 | CASNRGLLEQFF | TGTGCCAGCAACAGGGGCTTACTGGAGCAGTTCTTC
many | TRBJ2-7 | TRBV29-1 | NA | CSVGGQAIYEQYF | TGCAGCGTTGGGGGACAAGCAATCTACGAGCAGTACTTC
many | TRBJ2-5 | TRBV7-7 | NA | CASSLERGTQYF | TGTGCTAGCAGCTTAGAGAGGGGGACCCAGTACTTC
many | TRBJ1-1 | TRBV2 | NA | CASRIGGQGTEAFF | TGTGCCAGCAGGATCGGAGGGCAGGGTACTGAAGCTTTCTTT
NA | TRBJ2-5 | TRBV10-3 | NA | CAISEPMQGLETQYF | TGTGCCATCAGTGAGCCGATGCAGGGTTTGGAGACCCAGTACTTC
NA | TRBJ1-1 | TRBV7-9 | NA | CASSPYTGKGTEAFF | TGTGCCAGCAGCCCATACACGGGGAAGGGGACTGAAGCTTTCTTT
NA | TRBJ2-5 | TRBV5-5 | TRBD1 | CASSVAPHRGETQYF | TGTGCCAGCAGCGTCGCCCCCCACAGGGGTGAGACCCAGTACTTC
few | TRBJ1-5 | TRBV12-3/TRBV12-4 | NA | CASRLRTADSNQPQHF | TGTGCCAGCAGACTACGGACAGCCGATAGCAATCAGCCCCAGCATTTT
many | TRBJ1-5 | TRBV19 | NA | CASSINRARQPQHF | TGTGCCAGTAGTATCAACCGGGCACGGCAGCCCCAGCATTTT
many | TRBJ1-4 | TRBV2 | NA | CASSEASISNEKLFF | TGTGCCAGCAGTGAAGCTTCTATCTCCAATGAAAAACTGTTTTTT
NA | TRBJ2-5 | TRBV19 | TRBD2 | CASSTSGGVLAF | TGTGCCAGTAGTACTAGCGGGGGGGTTCTCGCGTTC
few | TRBJ2-7 | TRBV2 | NA | CATIRADEQYF | TGTGCTACTATCAGGGCCGACGAGCAGTACTTC
many | TRBJ2-7 | TRBV15 | NA | CATSLQSDSTYEQYF | TGTGCCACCAGTCTTCAAAGTGACAGTACCTACGAGCAGTACTTC
once | TRBJ1-6 | TRBV2 | NA | CASSDFQGSPLHF | TGTGCCAGCAGTGACTTCCAGGGGTCACCCCTCCACTTT
many | TRBJ1-2 | TRBV7-3 | NA | CASSLDGYMGYTF | TGTGCCAGCAGCTTGGACGGATATATGGGCTACACCTTC
many | TRBJ2-5 | TRBV29-1 | NA | CSVLGDQETQYF | TGCAGCGTCCTAGGGGACCAAGAGACCCAGTACTTC
few | TRBJ1-2 | TRBV30 | NA | CAYSRVGYTF | TGTGCCTACTCACGTGTTGGCTACACCTTC
many | TRBJ1-5 | TRBV2 | NA | CASSERSGDQPQHF | TGTGCCAGCAGTGAACGGTCGGGGGATCAGCCCCAGCATTTT
NA | TRBJ2-2 | TRBV9 | NA | CASSRAGFTGELFF | TGTGCCAGCAGCCGGGCAGGGTTCACCGGGGAGCTGTTTTTT